Each of the 9 T cell receptor beta chains below was sequenced from the same sample in a study of Graves' ophthalmopathy and Graves' hyperthyroidism. For repertoire sequencing, the TCR beta CDR3 regions were amplified from RNA transcripts. Following a first-round RT-PCR that used HTBI primers, a second-round multiplex PCR was carried out. TCRdb re-called the multiplex PCR reads with MiXCR, one entry per CDR3 protein. Of approximately 540,000 distinct CDR3 sequences listed, 39% are singletons. Sequenced input: peripheral blood or thyroid tissue (not recorded which). The receptor source for this set is an adult man with Graves' hyperthyroidism.

V gene TRBV5-1 combines with J gene TRBJ1-1; D may be TRBD1 (5 bases). This CDR3 spans 14 amino acids. Trimming took 2 bases from V and 3 from J, leaving 11 bases between them. Germline assignment: CDR1 SGHRS and CDR2 YFSETQ. The chain's CDR3 is CASSLRGSDTEAFF. CDR3 DNA: TGCGCCAGCAGCTTAAGGGGTAGTGACACTGAAGCTTTCTTT.

This clonotype turned up a few times. V is TRBV7-3 and J is TRBJ2-7; 8 bases map to TRBD1. Gene TRBJ2-1 matches the end of the DNA better, so the J call may be wrong. CDR3 length: 17 residues. The germline V gene encodes CDR1 SGHTA and CDR2 FQGTGA. The CDR3 nucleotides are TGTGCCAGCAGCTTAAGGAGCGCGGGACAGGAGTACAATGAGCAGTTCTTC. Amino acid sequence: CASSLRSAGQEYNEQFF.

This clonotype has at least ten counts. V gene TRBV7-8 combines with J gene TRBJ2-7, with D perhaps TRBD2 (6 bases). V was pared by 5 bases and J by 4 bases, with 21 bases between. The CDR3 is 16 residues long. Germline V gives CDR1 SGHVS, CDR2 FQNEAQ. The CDR3 protein is CASSRNPGLLLYEQYF. The CDR3 DNA reads as TGTGCCAGCAGCCGTAACCCGGGACTTCTCCTTTACGAGCAGTACTTC. The full variable domain, with the rest looked up from reference TRBV7-8 and TRBJ2-7, is GAGVSQSPRYKVAKRGQDVALRCDPISGHVSLFWYQQALGQGPEFLTYFQNEAQLDKSGLPSDRFFAERPEGSVSTLKIQRTQQEDSAVYLCASSRNPGLLLYEQYFGPGTRLTVT.

This clonotype was observed at least ten times. The chain has TRBV6-5 and TRBJ2-5; D perhaps matches TRBD1 (5 bases). The germline CDR1 and CDR2 sequences are MNHEY and SVGAGI. Trimming stripped 2 bases from V and 4 bases from J, with 8 bases between. The CDR3 is 13 amino acids. For the CDR3, the DNA is TGTGCCAGCAGTTACGGCCAGGGAGAGACCCAGTACTTC. This translates into CASSYGQGETQYF.

This clonotype has ten or more counts. This sequence joins TRBV24-1 and TRBJ1-5, with 8 bases fitting TRBD1. Trimming at V came to 3 bases and at J to 2 bases, leaving 8 bases not matched to a gene. From germline, CDR1 is KGHDR and CDR2 SFDVKD. This CDR3 spans 17 amino acids. CDR3 protein: CATSDPSDRGGNQPQHF. DNA for the CDR3: TGTGCCACCAGTGATCCATCAGACAGGGGCGGCAATCAGCCCCAGCATTTT.

The chain joins TRBV9 to TRBJ2-3, with D perhaps matching TRBD1 (6 bases). Trimming shortened V by 4 bases and J by 0 bases, and 12 bases separated the two germline ends. Germline lookup yields CDR1 SGDLS and CDR2 YYNGEE. This CDR3 is built from 15 residues. The CDR3 DNA is TGTGCCAGCAGCCTGGGACACCGGAGCACAGATACGCAGTATTTT. Its translation: CASSLGHRSTDTQYF.

The V call is TRBV19, the J call TRBJ1-1; D unresolved. V gave up 1 base and J gave up 6 bases, with 9 bases separating them. Germline V lookup: CDR1 LNHDA, CDR2 SQIVND (reference sequence). This CDR3 has 13 amino acids. In nucleotides, the CDR3 is TGTGCCAGTAGTATAGGCCGCGGCGCTGAAGCTTTCTTT. Protein: CASSIGRGAEAFF.

This clonotype was seen many times. The chain recombines TRBV29-1 with TRBJ2-6; D possibly uses TRBD1 or TRBD2 (6 bases each). Germline assignment: CDR1 SQVTM and CDR2 ANQGSEA. The CDR3 has 11 amino acids. V lost 0 bases and J 18 bases, leaving 12 bases between the germline ends. CDR3 sequence: CSVEEGGTRTF. CDR3 sequence (DNA): TGCAGCGTTGAAGAAGGGGGGACACGGACTTTC. Based on the CDR3 plus reference TRBV29-1 and TRBJ2-6, the full variable domain is SAVISQKPSRDICQRGTSLTIQCQVDSQVTMMFWYRQQPGQSLTLIATANQGSEATYESGFVIDKFPISRPNLTFSTLTVSNMSPEDSSIYLCSVEEGGTRTFGAGSRLTVL.

A few counts support this clonotype. The CDR3 nucleotides read TGTGCCACCAGTGATTCAGGGGGTGGCGAGCAGTTCTTC. Its translation is CATSDSGGGEQFF. This sequence joins TRBV24-1 and TRBJ2-1, with TRBD1 matching 7 bases. The CDR3 runs 13 residues. Germline trimming cut 2 bases from V and 10 bases from J; bases unmatched to any gene: 4. Germline V gene data show CDR1 as KGHDR and CDR2 as SFDVKD.